These 25 T cell receptor beta chains came from one sample sequenced in a study of CD8 T cells in cerebrospinal fluid in Alzheimer's disease. TCRdb reanalyzed the 10x single-cell sequencing reads and collapses them to one entry per CDR3 protein, without DNA. The sample totals about 710 distinct CDR3 sequences. Specimen: cerebrospinal fluid. The receptors shown here come from a human donor with Alzheimer's disease.

Measured by frequency, this clonotype is large. V usage is TRBV5-1 and J usage is TRBJ2-5; absent DNA, TCRdb's TRBD2 call cannot be checked. Germline assignment: CDR1 SGHRS and CDR2 YFSETQ. This CDR3 has 20 amino acids. This chain's CDR3 is CASSLRSSSTRLAGRETQYF.

CDR3 protein: CASSSPLGGGRNEQYF. The chain recombines TRBV7-8 with TRBJ2-7; the D call from TCRdb, TRBD2, cannot be confirmed without DNA. The V gene's germline CDR1 is SGHVS and CDR2 FQNEAQ. The length of the CDR3 is 16 residues.

According to its frequency, this clonotype is medium-sized. This chain joins TRBV3-1 and TRBJ2-3; TCRdb picks TRBD1, but there is no DNA to check that call. The germline V gene encodes CDR1 LGHDT and CDR2 YNNKEL (reference sequence). This CDR3 has 15 residues. The CDR3 sequence: CASSLAWGATDTQYF.

This clonotype is deemed medium-sized (0.01 to 0.1%) by its frequency. The CDR3 protein is CASSPTTGGASPLHF. The chain carries TRBV28 and TRBJ1-6; the TCRdb call, TRBD1, lacks DNA for checking. Per germline, CDR1 MDHEN and CDR2 SYDVKM. The CDR3 has 15 residues.

The rearrangement links TRBV6-1 to TRBJ1-2; checking the TCRdb D call of TRBD1 is not possible without DNA. Germline V gene lookup returns CDR1 MNHNS and CDR2 SASEGT. This CDR3 has 13 amino acids. The CDR3 sequence: CASSENRGSGYTF.

This clonotype ranks as medium-sized in terms of frequency. The chain links TRBV2 to TRBJ2-1; TCRdb returns TRBD1, unconfirmable since there is no DNA. Germline values: CDR1 SNHLY, CDR2 FYNNEI. The length of the CDR3 is 16 residues. CDR3 loop: CASKARDRSSYNEQFF. Full variable domain (remainder filled in from reference TRBV2 and TRBJ2-1): EPEVTQTPSHQVTQMGQEVILRCVPISNHLYFYWYRQILGQKVEFLVSFYNNEISEKSEIFDDQFSVERPDGSNFTLKIRSTKLEDSAMYFCASKARDRSSYNEQFFGPGTRLTVL.

This sequence joins TRBV19 and TRBJ1-1; TCRdb indicates TRBD1, and absent DNA this call remains unverified. Looked up from germline, CDR1 is LNHDA and CDR2 is SQIVND (reference sequence). This CDR3 is built from 13 residues. CDR3 protein: CASSIKGDTEAFF.

In terms of frequency, this clonotype is medium-sized (0.01 to 0.1%). The genes are TRBV6-4 and TRBJ2-7. The CDR3 is 14 amino acids. CDR1 is MRHNA and CDR2 is SNTAGT in the germline V gene. CDR3 sequence reads: CASSDSTGAHEQYF.

By frequency, this clonotype registers large (0.1 to 1%). This sequence joins TRBV7-2 and TRBJ2-4; TCRdb's D call of TRBD1 is untestable without DNA. Germline CDR1 is SGHTA and CDR2 is FQGNSA. The CDR3 is 14 amino acids. The chain's CDR3 is CASSFGQAKNIQYF.

By frequency, this clonotype is hyperexpanded. The chain links TRBV20-1 to TRBJ1-5; the D call from TCRdb, TRBD1, cannot be confirmed without DNA. The CDR3 extends over 13 amino acids. Germline V CDR1 and CDR2: DFQATT, SNEGSKA (reference sequence). The chain's CDR3 is CSARPTGNQPQHF.

Judged by frequency, this clonotype is medium-sized. The chain has TRBV5-5 and TRBJ1-4; as DNA is missing, the TRBD1 call by TCRdb cannot be tested. The germline gives CDR1 SGHKS, CDR2 YYEKEE (reference sequence). The CDR3 has 15 residues. CDR3 sequence: CASSQPGGRNEKLFF.

This clonotype is deemed large (0.1 to 1%) by its frequency. The V and J genes are TRBV20-1 and TRBJ1-6; TCRdb calls TRBD1, which cannot be checked without DNA. The germline V gene has CDR1 DFQATT and CDR2 SNEGSKA (reference sequence). The CDR3 covers 13 residues. This CDR3 is CSAGTGKNSPLHF.

This clonotype is classed as medium-sized by frequency. This sequence joins TRBV5-6 and TRBJ2-3; the TCRdb D gene call, TRBD2, has no DNA to confirm it. CDR3 length: 15 amino acids. In germline, CDR1 is SGHDT, CDR2 YYEEEE. CDR3 region: CASSALAGETDTQYF.

The V gene is TRBV5-5, the J gene TRBJ2-1; TCRdb picks TRBD1, but there is no DNA to check that call. CDR3 length equals 14 residues. Germline CDR1 is SGHKS and CDR2 is YYEKEE (reference sequence). The CDR3: CASTMGHNYNEQFF.

Its frequency marks this clonotype as medium-sized. The V gene is TRBV10-2, the J gene TRBJ2-7; checking the TCRdb D call of TRBD1 is not possible without DNA. Looked up from germline, CDR1 is WSHSY and CDR2 is SAAADI. This CDR3 is built from 14 residues. CDR3 protein: CASNPGQGSYEQYF.

This clonotype is medium-sized by frequency. The chain is built from TRBV19 and TRBJ1-1. Germline CDR1 reads LNHDA; CDR2 reads SQIVND (reference sequence). The CDR3 length is 14 residues. CDR3 sequence: CASSGGTRDTEAFF.

By frequency, this clonotype registers large. The V call is TRBV1, the J call TRBJ2-5; TCRdb selects TRBD1, and the lack of DNA leaves this call unchecked. TRBV1 is a pseudogene locus. The CDR3 has 19 residues. CDR3 loop: CTSSQIPVTGGGCQETQYF.

CDR3 region: CASSSNLWLNRGLKGTEAFF. The chain couples TRBV27 to TRBJ1-1; absent DNA, TCRdb's TRBD1 call cannot be checked. CDR3 length equals 20 residues. Germline loops: CDR1 MNHEY, CDR2 SMNVEV (reference sequence).

This clonotype is classed as medium-sized by frequency. V gene TRBV9 combines with J gene TRBJ1-6; TCRdb names TRBD1, which stays unverified in the absence of DNA. The CDR3 consists of 14 residues. CDR1 SGDLS and CDR2 YYNGEE come from the germline V gene. The CDR3 reads CASSTGQGDSPLHF.

According to its frequency, this clonotype is medium-sized. V usage is TRBV7-2 and J usage is TRBJ2-2; TCRdb's D gene call, TRBD2, goes unchecked for lack of DNA. Germline V gene data show CDR1 as SGHTA and CDR2 as FQGNSA. The CDR3 totals 16 residues. CDR3: CASSLGRGIVDGELFF.

This clonotype is labeled medium-sized based on frequency. This chain uses TRBV7-8 with TRBJ1-6; TCRdb selects TRBD1, and the lack of DNA leaves this call unchecked. This CDR3 spans 15 amino acids. Germline CDR1 and CDR2: SGHVS and FQNEAQ. The CDR3 loop reads CASSSSRGDNSPLHF. Drawing the rest from reference TRBV7-8 and TRBJ1-6, the complete variable domain is GAGVSQSPRYKVAKRGQDVALRCDPISGHVSLFWYQQALGQGPEFLTYFQNEAQLDKSGLPSDRFFAERPEGSVSTLKIQRTQQEDSAVYLCASSSSRGDNSPLHFGNGTRLTVT.

Judged by frequency, this clonotype is medium-sized. CDR3 residues: CASSFRRGLETQYF. This rearrangement joins TRBV28 to TRBJ2-5; TCRdb lists TRBD1, though no DNA is available to test this call. The CDR3 extends over 14 amino acids. Germline-derived CDR1 and CDR2 are MDHEN and SYDVKM.

This clonotype registers large by frequency. The V and J genes are TRBV7-6 and TRBJ2-6; no DNA is available, so the TRBD1 call from TCRdb remains unchecked. The CDR3 extends over 18 amino acids. Germline CDR1 and CDR2: SGHVS and FNYEAQ. CDR3 amino acids: CASSPGPPTSTGANVLTF.

This clonotype is labeled large based on frequency. The rearrangement joins TRBV30 to TRBJ1-2. Germline V gene lookup returns CDR1 GTSNPN and CDR2 SVGIG (reference sequence). The CDR3 extends over 12 amino acids. CDR3 sequence reads: CASLGPAYGYTF.

The chain combines TRBV20-1 with TRBJ1-1; TCRdb lists TRBD1, though no DNA is available to test this call. The CDR3 length is 11 residues. Germline V CDR1 and CDR2: DFQATT, SNEGSKA (reference sequence). CDR3 amino acids: CSASPYTEAFF.